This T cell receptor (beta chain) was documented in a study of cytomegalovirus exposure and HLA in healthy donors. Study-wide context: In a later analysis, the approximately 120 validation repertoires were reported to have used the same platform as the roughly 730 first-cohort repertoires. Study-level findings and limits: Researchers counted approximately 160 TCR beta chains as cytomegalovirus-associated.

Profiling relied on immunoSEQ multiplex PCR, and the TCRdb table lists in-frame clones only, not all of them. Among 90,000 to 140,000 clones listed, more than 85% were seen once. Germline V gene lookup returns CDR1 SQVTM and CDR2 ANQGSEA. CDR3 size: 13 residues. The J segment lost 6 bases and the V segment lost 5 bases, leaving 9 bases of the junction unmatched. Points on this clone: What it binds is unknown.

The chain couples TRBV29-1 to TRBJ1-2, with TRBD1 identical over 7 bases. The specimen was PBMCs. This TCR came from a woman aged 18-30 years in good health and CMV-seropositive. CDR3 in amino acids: CSVPQGQFNGYTF. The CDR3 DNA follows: TGCAGCGTTCCCCAGGGACAGTTTAATGGCTACACCTTC.